The T cell receptor (beta chain) under discussion was sequenced for a study of shared clonotypes between healthy human individuals. TCRdb's table, derived via immunoSEQ multiplex PCR, lists solely in-frame clones and lacks some. The sample includes over 2,000,000 clones, 85% to 95% of them seen just once. Germline values: CDR1 SQVTM, CDR2 ANQGSEA. This CDR3 is 13 amino acids long. V gave up 3 bases and J gave up 8 bases; unmatched junction bases: 8. Naive CD8 cells lacked CD45RO, underwent positive selection for CCR7 and left out terminally differentiated effector memory CD45RA+ cells. The receptor was isolated from a man aged 18 to 35 in good health. Some clones in this sample may be carry-over from other donors' samples. Source material: naive CD8+ T cells from PBMCs. The J gene is TRBJ1-2, the V gene TRBV29-1; 8 bases fit TRBD1. The DNA for the CDR3 is TGCAGCGTTGAGCAACAGGGGGTTGGCGGCTACACCTTC. This codes for CSVEQQGVGGYTF.